This TCR beta chain was recovered during a study of technical replicates of blood from several donors. TCRdb's table, derived via immunoSEQ multiplex PCR, lists solely in-frame clones and lacks some. The sample lists tens of thousands of clones, approximately 94% occurring once. Germline trimming cut 6 bases from V and 0 bases from J; bases unmatched to any gene: 1. Germline values: CDR1 LNHDA, CDR2 SQIVND (reference sequence). This CDR3 has 13 residues. The sequencing sample was made of T cells isolated from PBMCs. The sequence came from a human donor in good health. The V and J genes are TRBV19 and TRBJ1-2; 7 bases are a match to TRBD1. CDR3 coding DNA: TGTGCCAGTAGGGGGACAGCTAACTATGGCTACACCTTC. It yields the protein CASRGTANYGYTF.